Listed below are T cell receptor beta chains from one sample, sequenced in a study of T cell responses to AZD1222 COVID-19 vaccine. Profiled with immunoSEQ multiplex PCR; TCRdb holds only in-frame clones, not every one. This sample has about 110,000 clones, with 70% to 90% found just once. Sequencing used peripheral blood, obtained 28 days after the second AZD1222 dose. The source is an adult who received the AZD1222 COVID-19 vaccine. Both conserved end residues are part of each CDR3. D genes are given only for firm matches. Clone size, where shown, is once, few, many, or a class for clones that have expanded.

clone_size: NA
d_call: NA
j_call: TRBJ1-2
v_call: TRBV25-1
cdr3_aa: CASSERGAGSQGYTF
cdr3_nt: TGTGCCAGCAGTGAAAGAGGGGCAGGGTCTCAGGGCTACACCTTC

clone_size: NA
d_call: NA
j_call: TRBJ2-7
v_call: TRBV7-8
cdr3_aa: CASSLESSPIFSYEQYF
cdr3_nt: TGTGCCAGCAGCTTAGAGTCTTCCCCCATCTTCTCCTACGAGCAGTACTTC

clone_size: NA
d_call: TRBD2
j_call: TRBJ2-7
v_call: TRBV6-4
cdr3_aa: CASNSPGGSSSYEQYF
cdr3_nt: TGTGCCAGCAACTCCCCCGGGGGGTCCAGCTCCTACGAGCAGTACTTC

clone_size: few
d_call: NA
j_call: TRBJ1-6
v_call: TRBV5-5
cdr3_aa: CASSSDGGVSPLHF
cdr3_nt: TGTGCCAGCAGCAGCGACGGGGGTGTCTCACCCCTCCACTTT

clone_size: NA
d_call: NA
j_call: TRBJ2-2
v_call: TRBV18
cdr3_aa: CASSPSMTGELFF
cdr3_nt: TGTGCCAGCTCACCCTCGATGACCGGGGAGCTGTTTTTT

clone_size: NA
d_call: NA
j_call: TRBJ2-7
v_call: TRBV10-1
cdr3_aa: CASTFPRTVHSYEQYF
cdr3_nt: TGCGCCAGCACCTTCCCAAGGACAGTTCACTCCTACGAGCAGTACTTC

clone_size: NA
d_call: NA
j_call: TRBJ2-7
v_call: TRBV28
cdr3_aa: CASSLGRRNNYEQYF
cdr3_nt: TGTGCCAGCAGTTTAGGGCGGCGGAATAACTACGAGCAGTACTTC

clone_size: NA
d_call: TRBD1
j_call: TRBJ1-5
v_call: TRBV2
cdr3_aa: CASRGTGTEDQPQHF
cdr3_nt: TGTGCCAGCCGTGGAACCGGGACAGAAGATCAGCCCCAGCATTTT

clone_size: NA
d_call: NA
j_call: TRBJ1-1
v_call: TRBV3-1/TRBV3-2
cdr3_aa: CASSQDLGGVGTEAFF
cdr3_nt: TGTGCCAGCAGCCAAGATTTGGGGGGAGTTGGCACTGAAGCTTTCTTT

clone_size: NA
d_call: NA
j_call: TRBJ1-1
v_call: TRBV18
cdr3_aa: CASSPGNGAEAFF
cdr3_nt: TGTGCCAGCTCACCGGGTAATGGGGCTGAAGCTTTCTTT

clone_size: NA
d_call: NA
j_call: TRBJ1-4
v_call: TRBV6-5
cdr3_aa: CASSPEPATNEKLFF
cdr3_nt: TGTGCCAGCAGCCCCGAGCCCGCAACTAATGAAAAACTGTTTTTT